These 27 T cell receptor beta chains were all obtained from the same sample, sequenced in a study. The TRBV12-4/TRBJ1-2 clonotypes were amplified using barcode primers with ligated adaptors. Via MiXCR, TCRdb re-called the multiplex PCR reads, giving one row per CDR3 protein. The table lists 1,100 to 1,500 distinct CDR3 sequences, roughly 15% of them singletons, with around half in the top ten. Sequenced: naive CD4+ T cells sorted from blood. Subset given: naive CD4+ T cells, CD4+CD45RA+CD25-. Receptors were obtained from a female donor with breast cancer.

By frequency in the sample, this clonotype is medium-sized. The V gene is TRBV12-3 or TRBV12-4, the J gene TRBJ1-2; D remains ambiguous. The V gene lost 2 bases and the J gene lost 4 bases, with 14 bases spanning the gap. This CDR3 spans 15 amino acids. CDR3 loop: CASSLRAAISYGYTF. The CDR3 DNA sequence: TGTGCCAGCAGTTTACGGGCCGCGATCAGCTATGGCTACACCTTC.

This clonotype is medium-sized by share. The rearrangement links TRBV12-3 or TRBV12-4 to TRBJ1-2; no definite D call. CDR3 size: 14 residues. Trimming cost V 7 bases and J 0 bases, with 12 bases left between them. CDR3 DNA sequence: TGTGCCAGCACCAAAACTTCGGCTAACTATGGCTACACCTTC. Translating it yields CASTKTSANYGYTF.

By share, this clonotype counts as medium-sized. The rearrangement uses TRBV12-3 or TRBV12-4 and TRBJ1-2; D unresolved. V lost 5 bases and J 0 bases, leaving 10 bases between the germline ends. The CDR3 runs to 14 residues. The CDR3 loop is CASSPRKSNYGYTF. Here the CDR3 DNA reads TGTGCCAGCAGTCCTCGTAAATCTAACTATGGCTACACCTTC.

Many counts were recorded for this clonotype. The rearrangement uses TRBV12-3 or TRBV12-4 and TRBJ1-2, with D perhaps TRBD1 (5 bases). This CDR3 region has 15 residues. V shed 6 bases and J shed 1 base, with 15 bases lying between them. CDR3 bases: TGTGCCAGCAGAGAAACAGGACGGGATAACTATGGCTACACCTTC. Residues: CASRETGRDNYGYTF.

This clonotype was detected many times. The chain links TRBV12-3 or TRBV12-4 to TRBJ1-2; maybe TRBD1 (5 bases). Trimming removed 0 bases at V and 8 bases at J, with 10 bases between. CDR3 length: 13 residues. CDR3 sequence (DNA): TGTGCCAGCAGTTTAGCCAGGGCAAGCGGCTACACCTTC. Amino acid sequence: CASSLARASGYTF.

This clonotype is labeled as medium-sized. This CDR3 is CASRGTGLYGYTF. The CDR3 DNA is TGTGCCAGCAGAGGGACAGGGCTCTATGGCTACACCTTC. This chain uses TRBV12-3 or TRBV12-4 with TRBJ1-2; 9 bases are shared with TRBD1. J gave up 4 bases and V 6 bases, and 3 bases lay outside the gene matches. The CDR3 consists of 13 residues.

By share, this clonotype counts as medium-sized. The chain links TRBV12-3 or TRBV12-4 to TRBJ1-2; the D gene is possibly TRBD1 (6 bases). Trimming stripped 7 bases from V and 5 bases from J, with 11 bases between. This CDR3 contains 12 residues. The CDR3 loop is CASTQTGYGYTF. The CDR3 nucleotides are TGTGCCAGCACCCAGACAGGATATGGCTACACCTTC.

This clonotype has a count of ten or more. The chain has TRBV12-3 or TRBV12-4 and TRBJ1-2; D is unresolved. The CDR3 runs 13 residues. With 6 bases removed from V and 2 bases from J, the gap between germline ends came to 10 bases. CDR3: CASSLQGNYGYTF. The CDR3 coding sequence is TGTGCCAGCAGCCTTCAAGGAAACTATGGCTACACCTTC.

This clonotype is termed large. The CDR3 here is CASSLAGTGVNYGYTF. For the CDR3, the DNA is TGTGCCAGCAGTTTGGCCGGGACAGGGGTCAACTATGGCTACACCTTC. The rearrangement uses TRBV12-3 or TRBV12-4 and TRBJ1-2; TRBD1 matches at 10 bases. CDR3 length equals 16 residues. The ends lost 3 bases at V and 2 bases at J; junction bases unmatched: 6.

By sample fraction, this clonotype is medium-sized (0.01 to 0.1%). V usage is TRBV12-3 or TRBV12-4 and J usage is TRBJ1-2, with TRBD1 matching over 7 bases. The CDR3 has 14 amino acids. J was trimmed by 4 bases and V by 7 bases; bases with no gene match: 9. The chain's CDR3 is CASTLGTASYGYTF. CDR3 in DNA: TGTGCCAGCACCCTTGGGACAGCAAGCTATGGCTACACCTTC.

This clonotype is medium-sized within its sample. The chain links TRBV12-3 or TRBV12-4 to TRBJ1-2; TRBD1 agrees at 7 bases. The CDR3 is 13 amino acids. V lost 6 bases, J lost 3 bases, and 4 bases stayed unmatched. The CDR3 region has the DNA TGTGCCAGCAGCCGAACAGGGGACTATGGCTACACCTTC. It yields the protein CASSRTGDYGYTF.

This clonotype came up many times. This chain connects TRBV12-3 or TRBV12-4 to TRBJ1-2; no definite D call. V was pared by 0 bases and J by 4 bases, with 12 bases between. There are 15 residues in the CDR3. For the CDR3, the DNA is TGTGCCAGCAGTTTAGCTGGAAGGATCCCCTATGGCTACACCTTC. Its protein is CASSLAGRIPYGYTF.

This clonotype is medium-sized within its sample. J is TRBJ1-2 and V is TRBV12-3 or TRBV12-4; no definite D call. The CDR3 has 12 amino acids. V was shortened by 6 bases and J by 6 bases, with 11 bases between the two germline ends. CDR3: CASSTTRHGYTF. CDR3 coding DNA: TGTGCCAGCAGCACGACTAGGCATGGCTACACCTTC.

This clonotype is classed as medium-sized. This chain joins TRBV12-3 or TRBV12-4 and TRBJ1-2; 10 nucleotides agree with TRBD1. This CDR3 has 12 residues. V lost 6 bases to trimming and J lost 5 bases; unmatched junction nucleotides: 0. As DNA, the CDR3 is TGTGCCAGCAGGGGACAGGGGTATGGCTACACCTTC. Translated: CASRGQGYGYTF.

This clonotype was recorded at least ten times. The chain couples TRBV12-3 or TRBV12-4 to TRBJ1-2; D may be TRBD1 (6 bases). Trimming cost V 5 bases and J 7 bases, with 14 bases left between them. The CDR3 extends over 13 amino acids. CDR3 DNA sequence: TGTGCCAGCAGTCCTAACAGGGCTCGTGGCTACACCTTC. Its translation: CASSPNRARGYTF.

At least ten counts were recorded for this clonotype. CDR3 sequence reads: CASSFLWGQGYTF. The CDR3 nucleotides are TGTGCCAGCAGTTTCCTTTGGGGTCAGGGCTACACCTTC. The chain joins TRBV12-3 or TRBV12-4 to TRBJ1-2; D gene uncertain. The CDR3 consists of 13 residues. Trimming took 3 bases from V and 8 from J, leaving 13 bases between them.

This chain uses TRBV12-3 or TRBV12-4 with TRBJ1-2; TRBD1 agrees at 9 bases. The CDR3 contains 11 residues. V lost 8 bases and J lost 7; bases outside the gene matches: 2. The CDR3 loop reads CASGTGLGYTF. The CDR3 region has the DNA TGTGCCAGCGGGACAGGGCTTGGCTACACCTTC.

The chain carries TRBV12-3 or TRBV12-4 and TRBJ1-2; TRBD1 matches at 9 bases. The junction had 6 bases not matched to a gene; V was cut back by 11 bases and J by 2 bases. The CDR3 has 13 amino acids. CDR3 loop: CACRDRVNYGYTF. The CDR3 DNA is TGTGCCTGCCGGGACAGGGTGAACTATGGCTACACCTTC.

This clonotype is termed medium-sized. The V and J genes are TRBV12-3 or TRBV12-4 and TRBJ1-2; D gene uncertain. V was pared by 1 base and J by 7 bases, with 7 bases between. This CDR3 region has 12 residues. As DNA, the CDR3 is TGTGCCAGCAGTTTAGAAGGGCTTGGCTACACCTTC. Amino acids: CASSLEGLGYTF.

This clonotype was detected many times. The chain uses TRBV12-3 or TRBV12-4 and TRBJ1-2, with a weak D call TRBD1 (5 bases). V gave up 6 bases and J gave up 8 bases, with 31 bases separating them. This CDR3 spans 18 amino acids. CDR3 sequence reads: CASSRRGTGAARAGGYTF. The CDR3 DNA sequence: TGTGCCAGCAGCCGACGAGGGACGGGAGCGGCTCGAGCAGGCGGCTACACCTTC.

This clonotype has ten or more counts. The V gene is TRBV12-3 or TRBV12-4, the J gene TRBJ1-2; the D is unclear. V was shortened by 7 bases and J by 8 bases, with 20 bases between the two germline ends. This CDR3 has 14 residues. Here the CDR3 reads CASTSLGPLRGYTF. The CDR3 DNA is TGTGCCAGCACCTCTTTAGGGCCCCTTAGAGGCTACACCTTC.

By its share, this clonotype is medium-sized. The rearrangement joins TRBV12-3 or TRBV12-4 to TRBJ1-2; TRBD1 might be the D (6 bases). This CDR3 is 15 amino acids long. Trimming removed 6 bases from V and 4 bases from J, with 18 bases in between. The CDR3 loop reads CASSATGQGVYGYTF. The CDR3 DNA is TGTGCCAGCAGCGCCACGGGACAAGGTGTCTATGGCTACACCTTC.

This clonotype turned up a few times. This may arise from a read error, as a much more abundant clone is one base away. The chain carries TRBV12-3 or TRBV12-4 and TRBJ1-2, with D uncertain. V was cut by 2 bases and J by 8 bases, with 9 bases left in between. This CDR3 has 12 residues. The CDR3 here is CASSLMGRGYTF. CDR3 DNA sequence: TGTGCCAGCAGTTTAATGGGTCGCGGCTACACCTTC.

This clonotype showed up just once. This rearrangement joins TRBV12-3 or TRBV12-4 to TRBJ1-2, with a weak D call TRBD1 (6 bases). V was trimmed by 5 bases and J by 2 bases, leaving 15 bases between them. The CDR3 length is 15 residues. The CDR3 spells CASSTTGTNNYGYTF. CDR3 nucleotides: TGTGCCAGCAGTACTACCGGGACAAACAACTATGGCTACACCTTC.

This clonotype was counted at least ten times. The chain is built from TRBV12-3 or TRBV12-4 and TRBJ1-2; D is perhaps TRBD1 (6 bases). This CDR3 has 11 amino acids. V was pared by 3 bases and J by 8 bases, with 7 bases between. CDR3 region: CASSLTGGYTF. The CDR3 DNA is TGTGCCAGCAGTTTGACAGGCGGCTACACCTTC.

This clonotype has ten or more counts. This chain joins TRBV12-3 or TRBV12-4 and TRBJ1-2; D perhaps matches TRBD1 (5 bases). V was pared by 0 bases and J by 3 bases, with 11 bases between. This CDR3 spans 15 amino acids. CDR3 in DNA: TGTGCCAGCAGTTTAGCCGCAGGGCCCGACTATGGCTACACCTTC. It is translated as CASSLAAGPDYGYTF.

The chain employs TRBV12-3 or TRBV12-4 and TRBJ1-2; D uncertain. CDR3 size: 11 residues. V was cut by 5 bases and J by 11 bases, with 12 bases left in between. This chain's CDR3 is CASSPGPGYTF. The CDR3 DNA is TGTGCCAGCAGTCCAGGCCCGGGTTACACCTTC.